These 28 T cell receptor beta chains were all obtained from the same sample, sequenced in a study of beta chain features in type 1 diabetes. Antigens of these TCRs are unknown. The whole isolated RNA underwent reverse transcription, so sequencing captured expressed TCRB transcripts. Assay: immunoSEQ multiplex PCR; the TCRdb copy retains only in-frame clones and omits some. The table lists 200,000 to 250,000 clones, roughly 13% of them singletons. Study-wide results and caveats: There was a moderate but significant shortening of TCRB CDR3s in all four CD4+ subsets of Type 1 diabetes patients.

Sequencing input: naive CD4+ T cells from blood. The receptor set was obtained from a man aged 30 to 39 with type 1 diabetes.

This clone was counted only a few times. The chain links TRBV25-1 to TRBJ2-2, with unresolved D. Germline CDR1 and CDR2: MGHDK and SYGVNS. The CDR3 consists of 13 residues. V gave up 0 bases and J gave up 6 bases, with 5 bases separating them. The CDR3: CASSEYEPGELFF. Here the CDR3 DNA reads TGTGCCAGCAGTGAATATGAGCCCGGGGAGCTGTTTTTT. The full variable domain, rest sourced from reference TRBV25-1 and TRBJ2-2, is EADIYQTPRYLVIGTGKKITLECSQTMGHDKMYWYQQDPGMELHLIHYSYGVNSTEKGDLSSESTVSRIRTEHFPLTLESARPSHTSQYLCASSEYEPGELFFGEGSRLTVL.

The V and J genes are TRBV30 and TRBJ2-2; 8 nucleotides match TRBD2. Losses at the gene ends were 3 bases for V and 1 base for J; bases not matched to a gene: 4. The CDR3 spans 15 residues. Germline V gene data show CDR1 as GTSNPN and CDR2 as SVGIG (reference sequence). Written as DNA, the CDR3 is TGTGCCTGGAGCCGCGGGGGGCTGAACACCGGGGAGCTGTTTTTT. Its translation: CAWSRGGLNTGELFF.

This clone was seen only a few times. The chain uses TRBV7-9 and TRBJ2-5, with 9 bases identical to TRBD1. CDR1 and CDR2 (germline): SEHNR, FQNEAQ (reference sequence). CDR3 size: 15 residues. The trim removed 5 bases at V and 4 bases at J, leaving 8 bases unmatched. The CDR3 DNA follows: TGTGCCAGCAGCGCCCGGGACAGGGTATCAGAGACCCAGTACTTC. It codes for CASSARDRVSETQYF.

This clone occurred a few times. V is TRBV5-1 and J is TRBJ1-2; TRBD1 aligns across 8 bases. The ends lost 4 bases at V and 8 bases at J; junction bases unmatched: 10. Germline V lookup: CDR1 SGHRS, CDR2 YFSETQ. The CDR3 is made up of 14 amino acids. CDR3: CASSILQGARGYTF. The CDR3 coding sequence is TGCGCCAGCAGCATACTCCAGGGGGCGCGGGGCTACACCTTC.

This clone appeared a few times. The chain couples TRBV30 to TRBJ1-2; D remains ambiguous. This CDR3 has 13 amino acids. The V gene's germline CDR1 is GTSNPN and CDR2 SVGIG (reference sequence). The germline V and J ends were trimmed by 4 bases and 1 base, with 10 bases remaining between them. CDR3 in amino acids: CAWTRGFNYGYTF. In DNA form, the CDR3 reads TGTGCCTGGACCCGGGGTTTTAACTATGGCTACACCTTC.

J is TRBJ2-7 and V is TRBV10-2, with 11 positions matching TRBD2. This CDR3 is built from 12 residues. With V trimmed by 8 bases and J by 4 bases, 1 base remained unmatched. The V gene's germline CDR1 is WSHSY and CDR2 SAAADI. CDR3 in amino acids: CASGLAGYEQYF. The CDR3 nucleotides read TGCGCCAGCGGACTAGCGGGTTACGAGCAGTACTTC.

This clone was detected a few times. The V call is TRBV4-1, the J call TRBJ2-3; 9 positions agree with TRBD2. This CDR3 is 17 amino acids long. The V gene end was trimmed by 0 bases and the J gene end by 7 bases; junction bases not matched to a gene: 11. Germline loops: CDR1 MGHRA, CDR2 YSYEKL. The CDR3 loop reads CASSQDAASGGPYTQYF. In DNA form, the CDR3 reads TGCGCCAGCAGCCAAGACGCGGCCAGCGGGGGGCCATATACGCAGTATTTT.

This clone was seen a few times. This chain uses TRBV28 with TRBJ2-5, with D maybe TRBD1 (6 bases). This CDR3 is built from 15 residues. Trimming cost V 4 bases and J 5 bases, with 17 bases left between them. Looked up from germline, CDR1 is MDHEN and CDR2 is SYDVKM. DNA for the CDR3: TGTGCCAGCAGTTCCTACTCGACAGGTGGCGAGACCCAGTACTTC. Protein sequence: CASSSYSTGGETQYF.

The V and J genes are TRBV7-6 and TRBJ2-7; D not certain. The germline gives CDR1 SGHVS, CDR2 FNYEAQ. This CDR3 is built from 14 residues. Trimming cost V 1 base and J 4 bases, with 11 bases left between them. Here the CDR3 reads CASSLGAASYEQYF. The CDR3 DNA reads as TGTGCCAGCAGCTTAGGGGCAGCCTCGTACGAGCAGTACTTC.

This chain connects TRBV7-9 to TRBJ2-1; possible D gene TRBD2, 6 bases. This CDR3 comprises 15 residues. V was clipped by 1 base and J by 0 bases, with 7 bases between them. Germline lookup yields CDR1 SEHNR and CDR2 FQNEAQ (reference sequence). This CDR3 reads CASSLVGSSYNEQFF. The CDR3 bases are TGTGCCAGCAGCTTAGTCGGGAGCTCCTACAATGAGCAGTTCTTC.

This clone was picked up a small number of times. This chain links TRBV15 with TRBJ2-5; D perhaps matches TRBD2 (7 bases). TRBJ2-7 matches the DNA end more closely, so the J call is doubtful. CDR3 size: 15 residues. Germline assignment: CDR1 LNHNV and CDR2 YYDKDF (reference sequence). CDR3 residues: CATSRGGGSPYEQYF. The DNA of the CDR3 is TGTGCCACCAGCAGGGGCGGGGGCAGCCCCTACGAGCAGTACTTC.

This clone was found once. V gene TRBV2 combines with J gene TRBJ1-1, with D possibly TRBD1 on 5 matching bases. CDR3 size: 17 residues. The V end lost 0 bases, the J end lost 4 bases, and 18 bases lay between the germline ends. CDR1 is SNHLY and CDR2 is FYNNEI in the germline V gene. CDR3 sequence reads: CASSEALRGGRITEAFF. The CDR3 coding sequence is TGTGCCAGCAGTGAAGCGCTTCGGGGGGGAAGGATCACTGAAGCTTTCTTT.

This clone was detected only a few times. The V call is TRBV5-1, the J call TRBJ2-7, with 9 bases matching TRBD1. V lost 2 bases and J lost 7; bases outside the gene matches: 10. The CDR3 totals 15 residues. Germline CDR1 and CDR2: SGHRS and YFSETQ. The CDR3 sequence is CASSFLDRGESEQYF. In nucleotides, the CDR3 is TGCGCCAGCAGCTTCCTCGACAGGGGGGAGAGTGAGCAGTACTTC.

In this sample, this clone turned up a few times. The CDR3 coding sequence is TGTGCCAGCAGCTTAGGACAGGGGTTGAACACCGGGGAGCTGTTTTTT. Protein: CASSLGQGLNTGELFF. This chain links TRBV7-6 with TRBJ2-2, with TRBD1 matching 8 bases. The V gene end was trimmed by 1 base and the J gene end by 1 base; junction bases not matched to a gene: 2. The CDR3 is 16 amino acids. Germline CDR1 SGHVS, CDR2 FNYEAQ. The whole variable domain, remainder taken from reference TRBV7-6 and TRBJ2-2, is GAGVSQSPRYKVTKRGQDVALRCDPISGHVSLYWYRQALGQGPEFLTYFNYEAQQDKSGLPNDRFSAERPEGSISTLTIQRTEQRDSAMYRCASSLGQGLNTGELFFGEGSRLTVL.

This clone turned up a few times. This rearrangement joins TRBV30 to TRBJ2-3, with 10 bases identical to TRBD1. The CDR3 has 14 amino acids. V lost 3 bases to trimming and J lost 4 bases; unmatched junction nucleotides: 4. The germline CDR1 and CDR2 sequences are GTSNPN and SVGIG (reference sequence). CDR3 loop: CAWRAGTGADTQYF. The CDR3 nucleotides are TGTGCCTGGAGGGCCGGGACAGGGGCAGATACGCAGTATTTT.

This chain links TRBV4-1 with TRBJ2-7; TRBD1 is a possible D gene (5 bases). Deletions cut 0 bases from V and 1 base from J, with 13 bases between. The CDR3 consists of 16 residues. Germline V gene data show CDR1 as MGHRA and CDR2 as YSYEKL. CDR3 coding DNA: TGCGCCAGCAGCCAAGATGAGACAGACGTATCCTACGAGCAGTACTTC. Its translation is CASSQDETDVSYEQYF.

The table lists this clone with a few counts. The V call is TRBV28, the J call TRBJ2-7, with a weak D call TRBD2 (5 bases). Per germline, CDR1 MDHEN and CDR2 SYDVKM. The CDR3 contains 11 residues. V gave up 6 bases and J gave up 4 bases, with 7 bases separating them. DNA for the CDR3: TGTGCCAGCAGCAGCGGATACGAGCAGTACTTC. It is translated as CASSSGYEQYF.

This chain joins TRBV29-1 and TRBJ2-3; D gene ambiguous. Germline V gene lookup returns CDR1 SQVTM and CDR2 ANQGSEA. This CDR3 region has 13 residues. Trimming stripped 4 bases from V and 2 bases from J, with 10 bases between. DNA for the CDR3: TGCAGCGTTGCCGGCAGACTCACAGATACGCAGTATTTT. This sequence encodes CSVAGRLTDTQYF.

The chain combines TRBV25-1 with TRBJ2-2; 8 bases map to TRBD1. CDR3 length: 16 amino acids. Germline CDR1 and CDR2: MGHDK and SYGVNS. V trimming: 3 bases; J trimming: 5 bases; junction bases outside the gene matches: 8. CDR3 sequence reads: CASSDSRTGLTGELFF. The CDR3, as DNA: TGTGCCAGCAGTGATTCCCGGACAGGGCTTACCGGGGAGCTGTTTTTT.

This clone was observed a handful of times. The gene calls are TRBV4-2 and TRBJ1-2, with TRBD1 matching 7 bases. CDR3 size: 15 residues. V trimming: 1 base; J trimming: 3 bases; junction bases outside the gene matches: 5. The V gene's germline CDR1 is LGHNA and CDR2 YNFKEQ. The CDR3 region has the DNA TGTGCCAGCAGCCAAGCGGGCAGGGGGGACTATGGCTACACCTTC. The encoded protein is CASSQAGRGDYGYTF.

This clone was counted a few times. The chain joins TRBV7-9 to TRBJ2-3; weak D call: TRBD1 (6 bases). CDR1 is SEHNR and CDR2 is FQNEAQ in the germline V gene (reference sequence). Deletions cut 5 bases from V and 2 bases from J, with 14 bases between. The CDR3 runs to 15 residues. The CDR3 is CASSDRQDFTDTQYF. The CDR3 DNA reads as TGTGCCAGCAGCGACCGACAGGACTTCACAGATACGCAGTATTTT. The full variable domain, in which reference TRBV7-9 and TRBJ2-3 provide the parts outside the CDR3, is DTGVSQNPRHKITKRGQNVTFRCDPISEHNRLYWYRQTLGQGPEFLTYFQNEAQLEKSRLLSDRFSAERPKGSFSTLEIQRTEQGDSAMYLCASSDRQDFTDTQYFGPGTRLTVL.

This clone showed up just a few times. The chain couples TRBV29-1 to TRBJ1-1; D unclear. Germline V gene data show CDR1 as SQVTM and CDR2 as ANQGSEA. Trimming left V 7 bases short and J 1 base short, with 16 bases between. This CDR3 comprises 14 residues. CDR3 DNA sequence: TGCAGCGCCGCCCCCCGGCAGGCGAACACTGAAGCTTTCTTT. This codes for CSAAPRQANTEAFF.

This clone was seen only a few times. CDR3 sequence (DNA): TGTGCCAGCAGTCGGTCGGGGATTGGCAAAAACATTCAGTACTTC. This gives the protein CASSRSGIGKNIQYF. This rearrangement joins TRBV5-4 to TRBJ2-4, with a tentative D call TRBD2 (5 bases). This CDR3 has 15 residues. V lost 5 bases and J lost 3, with 15 bases in between. Germline CDR1 and CDR2: SGHNT and YYREEE (reference sequence).

In this sample, this clone turned up a few times. The J gene is TRBJ2-5, the V gene TRBV9, with 7 bases that match TRBD2. Germline CDR1 reads SGDLS; CDR2 reads YYNGEE. V was clipped by 4 bases and J by 3 bases; unmatched bases: 9. The CDR3 covers 15 residues. This chain's CDR3 is CASSKTSFLEETQYF. DNA for the CDR3: TGTGCCAGCAGCAAGACTAGCTTTTTAGAAGAGACCCAGTACTTC. The full variable domain, in which reference TRBV9 and TRBJ2-5 provide the parts outside the CDR3, is DSGVTQTPKHLITATGQRVTLRCSPRSGDLSVYWYQQSLDQGLQFLIQYYNGEERAKGNILERFSAQQFPDLHSELNLSSLELGDSALYFCASSKTSFLEETQYFGPGTRLLVL.

The chain uses TRBV2 and TRBJ2-7; 9 bases agree with TRBD1. In germline, CDR1 is SNHLY, CDR2 FYNNEI. CDR3 length: 16 amino acids. The J segment lost 2 bases and the V segment lost 6 bases, leaving 11 bases of the junction unmatched. The chain's CDR3 is CASRASGTGPAYEQYF. The CDR3 DNA reads as TGTGCCAGCAGGGCCTCCGGGACAGGGCCGGCCTACGAGCAGTACTTC. The full variable domain, rest sourced from reference TRBV2 and TRBJ2-7, is EPEVTQTPSHQVTQMGQEVILRCVPISNHLYFYWYRQILGQKVEFLVSFYNNEISEKSEIFDDQFSVERPDGSNFTLKIRSTKLEDSAMYFCASRASGTGPAYEQYFGPGTRLTVT.

V gene TRBV9 combines with J gene TRBJ2-2, with a weak D call TRBD2 (6 bases). This CDR3 spans 15 amino acids. V lost 4 bases, J lost 4 bases, and 14 bases lay in between. The V gene's germline CDR1 is SGDLS and CDR2 YYNGEE. CDR3 amino acids: CASSLRGTATGELFF. CDR3 DNA sequence: TGTGCCAGCAGCCTCCGGGGGACCGCCACCGGGGAGCTGTTTTTT.

V usage is TRBV18 and J usage is TRBJ2-7; D ambiguous. Germline loops: CDR1 KGHSH, CDR2 LQKENI. Trimming removed 0 bases at V and 5 bases at J, with 23 bases between. The CDR3 contains 18 residues. The CDR3 loop reads CASSPPSRHTIPIHEQYF. CDR3 sequence (DNA): TGTGCCAGCTCACCACCAAGCCGACACACGATCCCAATTCACGAGCAGTACTTC.

In its sample, this clone was seen a few times. The gene calls are TRBV19 and TRBJ2-5; 7 positions agree with TRBD1. Germline V gives CDR1 LNHDA, CDR2 SQIVND (reference sequence). The J segment lost 2 bases and the V segment lost 7 bases, leaving 7 bases of the junction unmatched. The CDR3 runs to 14 residues. CDR3 nucleotides: TGTGCCAGTATGGTCTGGGACAGTCAAGAGACCCAGTACTTC. Amino acids: CASMVWDSQETQYF.